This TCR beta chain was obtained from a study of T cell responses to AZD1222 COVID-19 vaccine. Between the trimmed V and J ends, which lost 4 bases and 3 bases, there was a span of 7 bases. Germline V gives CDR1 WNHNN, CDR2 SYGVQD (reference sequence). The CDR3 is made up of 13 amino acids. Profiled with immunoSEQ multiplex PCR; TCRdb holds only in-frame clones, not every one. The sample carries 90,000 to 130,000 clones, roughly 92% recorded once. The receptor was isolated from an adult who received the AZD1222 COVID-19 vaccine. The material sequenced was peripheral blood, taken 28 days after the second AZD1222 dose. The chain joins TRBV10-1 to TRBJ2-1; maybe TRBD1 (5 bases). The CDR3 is CASSAQGYNEQFF. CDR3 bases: TGCGCCAGCAGTGCTCAGGGCTACAATGAGCAGTTCTTC.